Listed here are 23 T cell receptor beta chains from one sample, sequenced in a study of blood T cell repertoires in COVID-19. The protocol was immunoSEQ multiplex PCR, while the TCRdb copy is restricted to in-frame clones and leaves out a portion. The sample shows roughly 25,000 clones, roughly 85% of them seen only once. Sequencing input: peripheral blood. Receptor source: a man aged 65-85 years in a cohort sampled during active COVID-19.

The chain joins TRBV5-1 to TRBJ1-2; 10 nucleotides line up with TRBD1. This CDR3 region has 16 residues. The junction had 6 bases not matched to a gene; V was cut back by 3 bases and J by 1 base. The germline V gene encodes CDR1 SGHRS and CDR2 YFSETQ. DNA for the CDR3: TGCGCCAGCAGCTGGGGACAGGGGAGGGGTAACTATGGCTACACCTTC. Encoded protein: CASSWGQGRGNYGYTF.

The chain uses TRBV5-1 and TRBJ1-4, with 7 bases that match TRBD1. CDR3 length equals 14 residues. The germline V gene encodes CDR1 SGHRS and CDR2 YFSETQ. With V trimmed by 4 bases and J by 5 bases, 5 bases remained unmatched. The CDR3 sequence is CASSPGQPNEKLFF. The CDR3 DNA reads as TGCGCCAGCAGCCCGGGACAGCCGAATGAAAAACTGTTTTTT.

This clone was counted between two and nine times. V usage is TRBV15 and J usage is TRBJ2-1; 11 bases match TRBD2. This CDR3 region has 16 residues. V was clipped by 4 bases and J by 6 bases; unmatched bases: 8. CDR1 is LNHNV, CDR2 YYDKDF, per germline (reference sequence). CDR3 bases: TGTGCCACCAGCACCTTAGCGGGAGGGCCGCTCAATGAGCAGTTCTTC. Translating it yields CATSTLAGGPLNEQFF. Together with reference TRBV15 and TRBJ2-1, the CDR3 gives the full variable domain: DAMVIQNPRYQVTQFGKPVTLSCSQTLNHNVMYWYQQKSSQAPKLLFHYYDKDFNNEADTPDNFQSRRPNTSFCFLDIRSPGLGDTAMYLCATSTLAGGPLNEQFFGPGTRLTVL.

The V and J genes are TRBV27 and TRBJ2-1; 10 bases line up with TRBD2. Per the germline V gene, CDR1 is MNHEY and CDR2 is SMNVEV (reference sequence). V dropped 4 bases and J dropped 3; count of bases not matched to a gene: 9. CDR3 length: 17 amino acids. The CDR3 is CASSSPSLAGVYNEQFF. The CDR3 nucleotides read TGTGCCAGCAGTTCCCCCTCGCTAGCGGGGGTCTACAATGAGCAGTTCTTC.

This clone was counted a few times. The V call is TRBV2, the J call TRBJ2-7, with 9 bases that match TRBD2. V lost 4 bases to trimming and J lost 4 bases; unmatched junction nucleotides: 5. CDR3 size: 14 residues. The germline V gene has CDR1 SNHLY and CDR2 FYNNEI. CDR3 sequence (DNA): TGTGCCAGCAGTGTTGGAGCGGGAGGATACGAGCAGTACTTC. Translating gives CASSVGAGGYEQYF.

V gene TRBV5-1 combines with J gene TRBJ2-7; 13 positions match TRBD2. The CDR3 consists of 15 residues. Per germline, CDR1 SGHRS and CDR2 YFSETQ. V shed 6 bases, J shed 5 bases, and the junction held 8 bases outside the gene matches. The CDR3 DNA reads as TGCGCCAGCACCCGTTGGACTAGCGGGAGTAACGAGCAGTACTTC. It codes for CASTRWTSGSNEQYF. Using reference TRBV5-1 and TRBJ2-7 for the parts outside the CDR3, the full variable domain is KAGVTQTPRYLIKTRGQQVTLSCSPISGHRSVSWYQQTPGQGLQFLFEYFSETQRNKGNFPGRFSGRQFSNSRSEMNVSTLELGDSALYLCASTRWTSGSNEQYFGPGTRLTVT.

The chain joins TRBV9 to TRBJ2-1, with TRBD2 identical over 7 bases. Trimming at V came to 4 bases and at J to 4 bases, leaving 14 bases not matched to a gene. The CDR3 has 17 residues. Per germline, CDR1 SGDLS and CDR2 YYNGEE. The CDR3 DNA is TGTGCCAGCAGCCCCTACGGGGGAGCTAGCGGTTACAATGAGCAGTTCTTC. Translating it yields CASSPYGGASGYNEQFF.

V usage is TRBV6-5 and J usage is TRBJ2-7, with 14 bases fitting TRBD2. CDR3 length: 14 amino acids. The V gene's germline CDR1 is MNHEY and CDR2 SVGAGI. V lost 5 bases to trimming and J lost 6 bases; unmatched junction nucleotides: 3. The CDR3 protein is CASSQTSGRVEQYF. In nucleotides, the CDR3 is TGTGCCAGCAGTCAGACTAGCGGGAGGGTCGAGCAGTACTTC.

Points on this clone: Other nucleotide sequences from this sample produce the same CDR3. J is TRBJ1-5 and V is TRBV19, with D possibly being TRBD1 (5 bases). The V gene lost 5 bases and the J gene lost 0 bases, with 14 bases spanning the gap. The germline gives CDR1 LNHDA, CDR2 SQIVND (reference sequence). The CDR3 spans 16 residues. The CDR3 sequence is CASSPGGGYSNQPQHF. The CDR3 DNA is TGTGCCAGTAGTCCCGGGGGAGGGTATAGCAATCAGCCCCAGCATTTT.

V gene TRBV19 combines with J gene TRBJ2-1; D is perhaps TRBD1 (5 bases). The CDR3 runs 14 residues. Germline-derived CDR1 and CDR2 are LNHDA and SQIVND (reference sequence). Trimming stripped 7 bases from V and 9 bases from J, with 19 bases between. The CDR3 DNA reads TGTGCCAGTACCATCAGGTCGCTGCAGGGTGAGCAGTTCTTC. Protein product: CASTIRSLQGEQFF.

The rearrangement uses TRBV5-1 and TRBJ2-2; TRBD1 matches 8 bases. Germline trimming cut 8 bases from V and 6 bases from J; bases unmatched to any gene: 6. CDR3 length: 13 residues. The germline V gene has CDR1 SGHRS and CDR2 YFSETQ. This CDR3 is CASRGQVAGELFF. CDR3 bases: TGCGCCAGTAGGGGACAGGTAGCCGGGGAGCTGTTTTTT.

The chain uses TRBV5-1 and TRBJ2-1, with D tentatively TRBD2 (7 bases). There are 14 residues in the CDR3. The germline V and J ends were trimmed by 1 base and 5 bases, with 10 bases remaining between them. Germline V gene sequence: CDR1 SGHRS, CDR2 YFSETQ. The CDR3 bases are TGCGCCAGCAGCTTGATGCGGGGGCACAATGAGCAGTTCTTC. Its translation is CASSLMRGHNEQFF. Looking up the rest from reference TRBV5-1 and TRBJ2-1 gives the full variable domain: KAGVTQTPRYLIKTRGQQVTLSCSPISGHRSVSWYQQTPGQGLQFLFEYFSETQRNKGNFPGRFSGRQFSNSRSEMNVSTLELGDSALYLCASSLMRGHNEQFFGPGTRLTVL.

The CDR3 bases are TGCAGCGTTGAAAGGGACAGGGACTACCAAGAGACCCAGTACTTC. It yields the protein CSVERDRDYQETQYF. The chain employs TRBV29-1 and TRBJ2-5; 9 positions agree with TRBD1. The CDR3 runs to 15 residues. Germline CDR1 and CDR2: SQVTM and ANQGSEA. V lost 2 bases, J lost 0 bases, and 4 bases stayed unmatched. The whole variable domain, remainder taken from reference TRBV29-1 and TRBJ2-5, is SAVISQKPSRDICQRGTSLTIQCQVDSQVTMMFWYRQQPGQSLTLIATANQGSEATYESGFVIDKFPISRPNLTFSTLTVSNMSPEDSSIYLCSVERDRDYQETQYFGPGTRLLVL.

This clone has more than one count but fewer than ten. The chain has TRBV7-9 and TRBJ1-4, with TRBD1 matching 10 bases. From germline, CDR1 is SEHNR and CDR2 FQNEAQ (reference sequence). Losses at the gene ends were 5 bases for V and 8 bases for J; bases not matched to a gene: 8. This CDR3 contains 15 residues. CDR3 region: CASSIRQGAREKLFF. DNA of the CDR3: TGTGCCAGCAGCATACGACAGGGGGCTCGAGAAAAACTGTTTTTT.

V is TRBV29-1 and J is TRBJ2-7, with TRBD1 identical over 11 bases. The CDR3 totals 13 residues. The germline CDR1 and CDR2 sequences are SQVTM and ANQGSEA. V was clipped by 5 bases and J by 6 bases; unmatched bases: 6. This CDR3 reads CSVRTGGNGEQYF. The CDR3 DNA reads TGCAGCGTTCGGACAGGGGGCAATGGCGAGCAGTACTTC.

The chain carries TRBV7-8 and TRBJ1-2; D gene uncertain. The germline V gene encodes CDR1 SGHVS and CDR2 FQNEAQ. The CDR3 contains 13 residues. V was shortened by 5 bases and J by 3 bases, with 10 bases between the two germline ends. As DNA, the CDR3 is TGTGCCAGCAGCCCTCAGTACCACTATGGCTACACCTTC. It codes for CASSPQYHYGYTF.

This clone was counted a few times. The rearrangement links TRBV9 to TRBJ1-1; no clear D. CDR1 SGDLS and CDR2 YYNGEE come from the germline V gene. Trimming removed 4 bases at V and 0 bases at J, with 10 bases between. This CDR3 region has 14 residues. DNA for the CDR3: TGTGCCAGCAGCCCGAGGGCAGTGAACACTGAAGCTTTCTTT. It encodes CASSPRAVNTEAFF.

The chain combines TRBV5-4 with TRBJ2-3; 8 bases align to TRBD1. The V gene end was trimmed by 0 bases and the J gene end by 1 base; junction bases not matched to a gene: 4. Germline CDR1 and CDR2: SGHNT and YYREEE (reference sequence). The CDR3 has 16 residues. The CDR3 loop is CASSLAGGLGTDTQYF. CDR3 DNA sequence: TGTGCCAGCAGCTTGGCAGGGGGCTTGGGCACAGATACGCAGTATTTT.

As concerns this clone: A read error may produce the germline difference seen at one junction end. The chain is built from TRBV6-2 or TRBV6-3 and TRBJ2-7; TRBD2 matches 10 bases. The CDR3 spans 15 residues. The V gene's germline CDR1 is MNHEY and CDR2 SVGEGT. This CDR3 is CASSPLASGRYEQHF. CDR3 nucleotide sequence: TGTGCCAGCAGTCCCCTTGCTAGCGGGAGATACGAGCAGCACTTC.

The rearrangement links TRBV5-1 to TRBJ2-2; 10 nucleotides agree with TRBD2. This CDR3 has 15 residues. Trimming at V came to 4 bases and at J to 7 bases, leaving 7 bases not matched to a gene. The germline V gene encodes CDR1 SGHRS and CDR2 YFSETQ. CDR3 nucleotide sequence: TGCGCCAGCAGCAGTACTAGCGGGATTAACGGGGAGCTGTTTTTT. As protein: CASSSTSGINGELFF.

V and J are TRBV4-2 and TRBJ2-1; 8 positions match TRBD2. The length of the CDR3 is 17 residues. In germline, CDR1 is LGHNA, CDR2 YNFKEQ. The trim removed 0 bases at V and 3 bases at J, leaving 7 bases unmatched. This CDR3 is CASSQESGTRVYNEQFF. CDR3 DNA: TGTGCCAGCAGCCAAGAGTCCGGGACTAGGGTCTACAATGAGCAGTTCTTC.

The chain carries TRBV24-1 and TRBJ2-2, with D maybe TRBD1 (6 bases). Germline V gene lookup returns CDR1 KGHDR and CDR2 SFDVKD. The ends were cut back, 4 bases at V and 0 bases at J, with 11 bases in the middle. This CDR3 spans 16 amino acids. Here the CDR3 DNA reads TGTGCCACCAGTGACTCGACAGGAGCGAACACCGGGGAGCTGTTTTTT. Translation: CATSDSTGANTGELFF.

The V and J genes are TRBV2 and TRBJ2-7; 11 positions agree with TRBD1. The V segment lost 4 bases and the J segment 7 bases; nucleotides outside the gene matches: 9. Germline assignment: CDR1 SNHLY and CDR2 FYNNEI. This CDR3 is built from 15 residues. Here the CDR3 DNA reads TGTGCCAGCAGTGGGGCAGGACAGGGGGCTTGGGAGCAGTACTTC. This sequence encodes CASSGAGQGAWEQYF. The entire variable domain, with the rest obtained from reference TRBV2 and TRBJ2-7, is as follows: EPEVTQTPSHQVTQMGQEVILRCVPISNHLYFYWYRQILGQKVEFLVSFYNNEISEKSEIFDDQFSVERPDGSNFTLKIRSTKLEDSAMYFCASSGAGQGAWEQYFGPGTRLTVT.